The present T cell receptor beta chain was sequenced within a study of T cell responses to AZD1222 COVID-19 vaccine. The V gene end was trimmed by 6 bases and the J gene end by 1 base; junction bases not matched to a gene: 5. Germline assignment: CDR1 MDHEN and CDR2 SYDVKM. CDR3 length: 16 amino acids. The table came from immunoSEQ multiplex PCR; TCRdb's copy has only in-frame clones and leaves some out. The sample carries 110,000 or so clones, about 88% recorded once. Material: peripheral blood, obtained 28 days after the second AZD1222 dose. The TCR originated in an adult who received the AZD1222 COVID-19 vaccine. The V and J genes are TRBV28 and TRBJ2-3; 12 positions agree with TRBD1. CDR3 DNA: TGTGCCAGCAGACCTCGGGACAGGGGGCGCACAGATACGCAGTATTTT. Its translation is CASRPRDRGRTDTQYF.